The present TCR beta chain was sequenced within a study of identical twins. Every donor was a healthy Caucasian. In its sample, this clonotype was seen a few times. The antigen is undetermined. Points from the study as a whole: Without tracking the same donors, conclusions rested on cross-sectional statistical analysis.

The V end was cut by 6 bases, the J end by 1 base, with 16 bases between. This CDR3 comprises 14 residues. Germline CDR1 reads SQVTM; CDR2 reads ANQGSEA. TCRdb called the 5' RACE reads again in MiXCR, with one record for every CDR3 protein. The sample holds roughly 230,000 distinct CDR3 sequences, roughly 8.7% seen once. This sample also belongs to another study, concerning yellow fever vaccine responses in identical twins.

The chain uses TRBV29-1 and TRBJ2-7, with D perhaps matching TRBD2 (6 bases). This TCR was recovered from a woman aged 18-30 years in good health. The sample was CD8+ T cells sorted from blood. The CDR3 here is CSVTDGSGSYEQYF. CDR3 bases: TGCAGCGTAACCGACGGGAGCGGATCCTACGAGCAGTACTTC.